Described below is a single T cell receptor beta chain sequence and its context. This clone showed up just a few times. No cognate antigen has been identified for it. No quality values exist for individual bases; no much larger clone is one base distant. Taken from cysteine to phenylalanine, the CDR3 has 13 residues. Of all the DNA, just the CDR3 is kept, 39 bases in frame from base 1. Reading the germline V gene gives CDR1 SGHTA and CDR2 FQGNSA. Deletion took 3 bases off V and 0 bases off J, with a span of 5 bases between the germline ends. TCRbeta CDR3 regions were amplified from genomic DNA by means of the immunoSEQ Assay, a bias-controlled multiplex PCR. The original methods were these. The number of nucleated cells in each sample was estimated by amplification of reference gene primers within the assay. Sequence reads were collapsed and filtered to measure the absolute abundance of every unique TCRbeta CDR3 rearrangement. For each sample, productive Simpson clonality was calculated as the square root of Simpson's diversity index across productive rearrangements. TCRdb provides this immuneACCESS table in a form limited to in-frame rearrangements. Some clones are lacking; in checked studies, under half of them reflect an unresolved V gene, and why the rest are absent is not known. D and trimming come from the DNA, and the V and J calls and clone size come from that table. The table for this sample lists 300,000 to 350,000 clones; roughly 91% of them were counted only once. The top ten constitute roughly a tenth of the sample.

These data come from a study of blood T cell repertoires in COVID-19 (TCRdb year 2020). A note on the overall study: Samples covering the acute and convalescent phases of COVID-19 were provided by collaborators in the United States, Italy and Spain. The material from the prospective study consisted of cDNA or gDNA derived from T cells, B-cell-depleted T cells, or PBMCs. Subjects who had been exposed to COVID-19, were actively infected with it, or had recovered from it provided the deeply sampled blood TCRbeta repertoires that made up the dataset. The repertoires were released in a freely available public database intended as a resource for research on the immune response to SARS-CoV-2. The samples were drawn from two sources: the first 160 participants of the ongoing ImmuneRACE study, and fewer than 1,500 subjects contributed by 6 global collaborators. The sample metadata nearly always contained a de-identified subject ID, COVID-19 status, age in years and sex. Where HLA class I and class II types were available, the types were taken from metadata supplied by the sample provider, not from assay-based typing.

On the study overall, not on this receptor specifically: The quantity of clinical and demographic metadata differed by source and by participant and was supplied without curation.

Enrolling through a virtual design, the prospective study's participants ranged in age from roughly 18 to 90 years and lived across 20 to 25 United States geographic areas. In the prospective study, cohorts were assigned on the basis of participant-reported clinical history obtained from a screening survey and a study questionnaire. Recovered participants in ImmuneRACE Cohort 3 were defined by two consecutive negative NP/OP PCR tests, clearance by a healthcare professional, or resolution of symptoms. In the prospective study, mobile phlebotomists collected whole blood, serum and a nasopharyngeal or oropharyngeal swab from each participant. Additional blood draws and questionnaires over an approximately 2-month period could optionally be provided by prospective study participants. Prospective study blood samples were shipped either frozen or at room temperature before DNA extraction.

Recombination linked TRBV7-2 to TRBJ1-1; the D gene is perhaps TRBD1, from 5 matching bases. Sequenced: PBMCs or T cells enriched from blood (not recorded which). This TCR came from a woman under 40 who had recovered from COVID-19. The CDR3 sequence is CASSFRVNTEAFF. The DNA sequence follows: TGTGCCAGCAGCTTCAGGGTGAACACTGAAGCTTTCTTT.